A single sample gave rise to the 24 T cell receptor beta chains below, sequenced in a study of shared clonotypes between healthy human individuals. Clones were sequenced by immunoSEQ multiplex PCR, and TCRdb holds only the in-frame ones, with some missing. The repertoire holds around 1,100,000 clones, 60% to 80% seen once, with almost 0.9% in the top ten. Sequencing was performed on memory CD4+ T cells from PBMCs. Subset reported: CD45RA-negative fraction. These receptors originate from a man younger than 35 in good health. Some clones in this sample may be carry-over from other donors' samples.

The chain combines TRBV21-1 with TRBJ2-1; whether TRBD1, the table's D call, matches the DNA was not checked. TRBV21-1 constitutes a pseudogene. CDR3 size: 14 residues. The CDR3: CASSRSGDYNEQFF. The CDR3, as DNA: TGTGCCAGCAGTAGGTCAGGGGACTACAATGAGCAGTTCTTC.

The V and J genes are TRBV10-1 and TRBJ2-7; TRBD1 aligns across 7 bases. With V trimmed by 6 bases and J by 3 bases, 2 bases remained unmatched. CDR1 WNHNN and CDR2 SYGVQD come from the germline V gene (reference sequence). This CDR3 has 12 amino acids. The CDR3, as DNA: TGCGCCAGCAGCAGGGACAGCTACGAGCAGTACTTC. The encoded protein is CASSRDSYEQYF.

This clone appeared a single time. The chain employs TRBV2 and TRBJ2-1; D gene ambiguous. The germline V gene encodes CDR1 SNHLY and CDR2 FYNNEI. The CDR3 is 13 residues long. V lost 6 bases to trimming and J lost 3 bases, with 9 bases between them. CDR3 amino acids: CASSFNSYNEQFF. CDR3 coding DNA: TGTGCCAGCAGCTTCAACAGCTACAATGAGCAGTTCTTC.

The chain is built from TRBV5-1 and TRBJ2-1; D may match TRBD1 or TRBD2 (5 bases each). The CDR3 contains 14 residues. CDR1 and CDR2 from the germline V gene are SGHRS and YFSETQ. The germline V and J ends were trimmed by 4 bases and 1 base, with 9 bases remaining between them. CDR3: CASSVGESYNEQFF. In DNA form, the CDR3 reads TGCGCCAGCAGCGTGGGGGAGTCCTACAATGAGCAGTTCTTC.

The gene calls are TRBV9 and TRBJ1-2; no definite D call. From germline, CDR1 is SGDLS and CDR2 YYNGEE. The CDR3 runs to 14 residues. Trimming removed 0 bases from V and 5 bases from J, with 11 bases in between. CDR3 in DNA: TGTGCCAGCAGCGTAGGAAGTACAAGTTATGGCTACACCTTC. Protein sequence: CASSVGSTSYGYTF.

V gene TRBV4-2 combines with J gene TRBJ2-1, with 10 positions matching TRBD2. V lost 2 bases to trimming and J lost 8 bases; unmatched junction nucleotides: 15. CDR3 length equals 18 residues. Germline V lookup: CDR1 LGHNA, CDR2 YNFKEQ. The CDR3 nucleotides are TGTGCCAGCAGCCAACAGGTCCAGCGGGAGGGCCTGGTGTATGAGCAGTTCTTC. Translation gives CASSQQVQREGLVYEQFF.

CDR3 coding DNA: TGTGCCAGCAGCATGGGACTAGCGGGAGGCCGGCTCAATGAGCAGTTCTTC. This encodes CASSMGLAGGRLNEQFF. The chain is built from TRBV7-8 and TRBJ2-1; the match to TRBD2 covers 15 bases. V was clipped by 5 bases and J by 6 bases; unmatched bases: 8. The CDR3 sequence is 17 residues long. Germline CDR1 reads SGHVS; CDR2 reads FQNEAQ.

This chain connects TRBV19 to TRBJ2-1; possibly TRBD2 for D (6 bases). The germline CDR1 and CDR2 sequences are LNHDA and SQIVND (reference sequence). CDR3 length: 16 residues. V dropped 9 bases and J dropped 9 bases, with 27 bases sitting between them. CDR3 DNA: TGTGCCAGCGGAACTATAGCGGCCGGAAGGGTAGGTGAGCAGTTCTTC. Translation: CASGTIAAGRVGEQFF.

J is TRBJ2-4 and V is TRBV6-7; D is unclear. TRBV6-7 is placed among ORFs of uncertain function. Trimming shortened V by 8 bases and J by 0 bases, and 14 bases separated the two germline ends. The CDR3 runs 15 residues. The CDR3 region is CASVLRARAKNIQYF. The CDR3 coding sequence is TGTGCCAGCGTACTCCGGGCGAGAGCCAAAAACATTCAGTACTTC.

Here the CDR3 reads CASSYDRKNTEAFF. In nucleotides, the CDR3 is TGTGCCAGCAGTTACGACAGGAAGAACACTGAAGCTTTCTTT. J is TRBJ1-1 and V is TRBV6-6; tentatively, D is TRBD1 (6 bases). This CDR3 has 14 residues. Germline CDR1 MNHNY, CDR2 SVGAGI (reference sequence). Trimming cost V 2 bases and J 1 base, with 8 bases left between them.

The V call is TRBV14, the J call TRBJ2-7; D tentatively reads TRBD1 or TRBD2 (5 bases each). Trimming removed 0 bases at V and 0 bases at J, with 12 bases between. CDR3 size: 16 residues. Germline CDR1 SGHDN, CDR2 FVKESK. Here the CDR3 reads CASSQDPGRNSYEQYF. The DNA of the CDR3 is TGTGCCAGCAGCCAAGACCCGGGACGGAACTCCTACGAGCAGTACTTC.

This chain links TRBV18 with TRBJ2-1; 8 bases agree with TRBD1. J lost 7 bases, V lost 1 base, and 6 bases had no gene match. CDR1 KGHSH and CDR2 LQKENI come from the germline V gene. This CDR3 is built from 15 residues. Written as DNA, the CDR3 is TGTGCCAGCTCACCACAGACAGGGGTGGTAAATGAGCAGTTCTTC. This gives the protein CASSPQTGVVNEQFF.

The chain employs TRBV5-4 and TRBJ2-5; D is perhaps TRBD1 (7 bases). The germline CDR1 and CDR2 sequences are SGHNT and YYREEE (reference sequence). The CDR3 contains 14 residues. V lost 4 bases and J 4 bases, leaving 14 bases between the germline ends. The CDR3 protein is CASSIRQGGETQYF. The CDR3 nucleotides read TGTGCCAGCAGCATTAGACAGGGAGGAGAGACCCAGTACTTC.

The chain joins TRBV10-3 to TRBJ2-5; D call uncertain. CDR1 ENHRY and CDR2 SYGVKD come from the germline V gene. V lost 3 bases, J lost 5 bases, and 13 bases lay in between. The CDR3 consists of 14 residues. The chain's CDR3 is CAISDQSPGETQYF. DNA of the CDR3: TGTGCCATCAGTGATCAGAGCCCGGGTGAGACCCAGTACTTC.

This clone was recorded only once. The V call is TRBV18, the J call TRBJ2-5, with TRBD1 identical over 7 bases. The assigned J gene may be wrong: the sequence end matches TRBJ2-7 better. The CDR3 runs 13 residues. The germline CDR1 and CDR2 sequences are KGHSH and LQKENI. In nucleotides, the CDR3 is TGTGCCAGCTCTCCCGACAGGGAAGGCGAGCAGTACTTC. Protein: CASSPDREGEQYF.

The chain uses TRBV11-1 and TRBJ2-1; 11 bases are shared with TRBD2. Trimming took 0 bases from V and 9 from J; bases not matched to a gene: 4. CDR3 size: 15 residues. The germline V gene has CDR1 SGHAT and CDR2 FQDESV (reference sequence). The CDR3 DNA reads TGTGCCAGCAGCTTAGCGACTAGCGGGACGGGTGAGCAGTTCTTC. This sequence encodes CASSLATSGTGEQFF.

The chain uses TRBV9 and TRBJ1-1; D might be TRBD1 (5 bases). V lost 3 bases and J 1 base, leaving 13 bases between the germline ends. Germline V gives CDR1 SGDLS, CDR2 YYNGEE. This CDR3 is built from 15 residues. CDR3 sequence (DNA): TGTGCCAGCAGCGAGGGGTGGGGCAGGAACACTGAAGCTTTCTTT. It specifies CASSEGWGRNTEAFF.

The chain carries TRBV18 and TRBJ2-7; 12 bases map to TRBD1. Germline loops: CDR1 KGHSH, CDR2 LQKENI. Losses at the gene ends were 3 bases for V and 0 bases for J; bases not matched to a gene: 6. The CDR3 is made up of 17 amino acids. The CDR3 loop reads CASSPGQGAYGSYEQYF. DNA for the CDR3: TGTGCCAGCTCACCGGGACAGGGGGCTTACGGCTCCTACGAGCAGTACTTC.

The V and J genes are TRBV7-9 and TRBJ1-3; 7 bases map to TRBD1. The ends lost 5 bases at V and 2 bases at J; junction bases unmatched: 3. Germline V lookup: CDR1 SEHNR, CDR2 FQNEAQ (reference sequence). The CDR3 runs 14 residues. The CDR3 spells CASSHDRAGNTIYF. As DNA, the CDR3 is TGTGCCAGCAGCCACGACAGGGCTGGAAACACCATATATTTT.

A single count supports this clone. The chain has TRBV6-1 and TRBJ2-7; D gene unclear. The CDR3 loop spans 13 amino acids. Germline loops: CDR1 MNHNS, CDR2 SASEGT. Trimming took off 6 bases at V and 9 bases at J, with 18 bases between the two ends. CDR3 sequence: CASREHDQAGQYF. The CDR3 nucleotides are TGTGCCAGCAGAGAACATGACCAAGCCGGGCAGTACTTC.

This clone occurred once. The CDR3 DNA follows: TGTGCCTGGGCCGGGACAGGGGGTTATAATTCACCCCTCCACTTT. It codes for CAWAGTGGYNSPLHF. The gene calls are TRBV30 and TRBJ1-6, with TRBD1 matching 11 bases. The CDR3 has 15 residues. Germline V gene sequence: CDR1 GTSNPN, CDR2 SVGIG (reference sequence). J was trimmed by 4 bases and V by 5 bases; bases with no gene match: 4.

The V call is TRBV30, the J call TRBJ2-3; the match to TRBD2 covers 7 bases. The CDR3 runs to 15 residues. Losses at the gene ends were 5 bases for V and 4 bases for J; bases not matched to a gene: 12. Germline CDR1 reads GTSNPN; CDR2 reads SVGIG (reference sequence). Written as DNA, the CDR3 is TGTGCCTGGGGTCTTTGGGGGAGGGCCGCAGATACGCAGTATTTT. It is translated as CAWGLWGRAADTQYF.

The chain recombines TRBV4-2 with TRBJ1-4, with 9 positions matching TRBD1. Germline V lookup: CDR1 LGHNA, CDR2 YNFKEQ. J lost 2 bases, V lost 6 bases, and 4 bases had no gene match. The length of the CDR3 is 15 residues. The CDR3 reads CASRRGTGTNEKLFF. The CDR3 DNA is TGTGCCAGCAGGCGCGGGACAGGGACTAATGAAAAACTGTTTTTT.

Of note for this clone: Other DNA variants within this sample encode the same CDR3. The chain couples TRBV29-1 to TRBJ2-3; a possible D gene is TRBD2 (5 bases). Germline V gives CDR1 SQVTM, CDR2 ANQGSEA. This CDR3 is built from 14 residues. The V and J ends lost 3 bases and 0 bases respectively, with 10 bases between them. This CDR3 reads CSVDLAASTDTQYF. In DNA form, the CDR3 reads TGCAGCGTTGATCTAGCAGCTAGCACAGATACGCAGTATTTT.